This TCR beta chain was found in a study of spatial heterogeneity in lung cancer. Looking at the study overall: Sequence detection consistently recorded a greater number of beta-chain than alpha-chain sequences.

Deletions cut 6 bases from V and 0 bases from J, with 9 bases between. The CDR3 totals 13 residues. TCRdb re-called the 5' RACE reads with MiXCR, one entry per CDR3 protein. The sample consists of more than 45,000 distinct CDR3 sequences, roughly 5% of them appearing once. This sample's time point: sample taken at primary tumor resection. Notes on the study in general: Detection of ubiquitous tumor TCRs in blood was higher at resection than follow-up.

This clonotype was detected many times. The target antigen is unknown. This chain links TRBV12-3 or TRBV12-4 with TRBJ2-7; possibly TRBD2 for D (6 bases). The sequence was collected from a male donor with early-stage non-small cell lung cancer. The source was PBMCs, collected at surgery. Here the CDR3 DNA reads TGTGCCAGCAGCCGCGGGACCTCCTACGAGCAGTACTTC. Its translation: CASSRGTSYEQYF.